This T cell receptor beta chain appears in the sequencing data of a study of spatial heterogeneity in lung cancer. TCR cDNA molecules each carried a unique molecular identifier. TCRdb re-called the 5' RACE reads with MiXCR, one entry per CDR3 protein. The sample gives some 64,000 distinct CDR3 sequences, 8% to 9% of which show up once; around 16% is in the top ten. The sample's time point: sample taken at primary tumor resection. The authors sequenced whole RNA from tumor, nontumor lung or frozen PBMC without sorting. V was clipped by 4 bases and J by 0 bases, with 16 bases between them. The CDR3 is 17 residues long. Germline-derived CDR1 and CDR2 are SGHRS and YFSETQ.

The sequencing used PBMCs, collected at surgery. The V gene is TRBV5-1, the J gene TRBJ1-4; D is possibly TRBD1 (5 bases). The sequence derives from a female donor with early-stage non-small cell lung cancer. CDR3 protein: CASSRRGRVATNEKLFF. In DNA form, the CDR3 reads TGCGCCAGCAGCCGGAGGGGCCGGGTAGCAACTAATGAAAAACTGTTTTTT.